This entry concerns a single T cell receptor (beta chain). Its antigen is not identified. The PCR ran on 60 Vbeta and 13 Jbeta primers. Some clones are missing from TCRdb's copy, which holds only in-frame ones; the method was immunoSEQ multiplex PCR. This repertoire includes 100,000 to 150,000 clones. This sample was included in a study of cytomegalovirus exposure and HLA in healthy donors. Study results and caveats: Per published reports, the classifier diagnosed cytomegalovirus status with high specificity and sensitivity.

Germline lookup yields CDR1 MNHNY and CDR2 SVGAGI (reference sequence). V lost 8 bases, J lost 3 bases, and 6 bases stayed unmatched. The CDR3 sequence is 14 residues long. The clonotype originates from a man aged 18 to 30 in good health and CMV-seronegative. Sequencing was performed on PBMCs. The rearrangement links TRBV6-6 to TRBJ1-5; 8 bases map to TRBD1. Here the CDR3 DNA reads TGTGCCAGCGCCGCAGGGGGCAACAATCAGCCCCAGCATTTT. Amino acids: CASAAGGNNQPQHF.